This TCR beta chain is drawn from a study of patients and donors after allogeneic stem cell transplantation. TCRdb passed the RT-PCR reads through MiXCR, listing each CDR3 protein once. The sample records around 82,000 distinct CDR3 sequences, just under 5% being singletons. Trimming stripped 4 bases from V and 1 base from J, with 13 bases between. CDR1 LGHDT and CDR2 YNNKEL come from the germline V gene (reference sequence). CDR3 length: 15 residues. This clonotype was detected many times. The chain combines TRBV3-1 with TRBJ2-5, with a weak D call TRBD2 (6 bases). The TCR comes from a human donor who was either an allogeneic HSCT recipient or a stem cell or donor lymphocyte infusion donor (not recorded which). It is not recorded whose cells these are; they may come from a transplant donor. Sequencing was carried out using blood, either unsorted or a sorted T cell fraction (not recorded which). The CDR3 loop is CASSPQPGVQETQYF. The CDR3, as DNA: TGTGCCAGCAGCCCCCAGCCGGGGGTCCAAGAGACCCAGTACTTC.